The rows below give T cell receptor beta chains drawn from one sample of a study of shared clonotypes between healthy human individuals. Generated by immunoSEQ multiplex PCR, the TCRdb table keeps only in-frame clones and is missing some. This table has roughly 2.1 million clones, roughly 91% appearing once. The sequencing input was naive CD8+ T cells from PBMCs. The receptors derive from a man aged 18-30 years in good health. Some clones in this sample may be carry-over from other donors' samples. Each CDR3 is given with its conserved first and last residue. Fields, in order: V gene, clone size, J gene, D gene, CDR3 protein, CDR3 DNA. D genes are given only for firm matches. Some rows have no size entry. The others give once, few or many, or a class for an expanded clone.

TRBV27	.	TRBJ2-5	.	CASSFESNGPLSRETQYF	TGTGCCAGCAGTTTCGAGTCCAACGGCCCTCTCAGCCGGGAGACCCAGTACTTC
TRBV28	.	TRBJ2-5	.	CASSLLSGFTETQYF	TGTGCCAGCAGTTTACTTTCAGGGTTTACGGAGACCCAGTACTTC
TRBV6-1	.	TRBJ1-3	.	CASSGWDTSGNTIYF	TGTGCCAGCAGTGGCTGGGACACCTCTGGAAACACCATATATTTT
TRBV19	.	TRBJ2-7	.	CASSAGTVTYEQYF	TGTGCCAGTAGCGCCGGGACCGTCACTTACGAGCAGTACTTC
TRBV11-2	.	TRBJ1-5	.	CASSLGGGQPQHF	TGTGCCAGCAGCTTAGGAGGCGGGCAGCCCCAGCATTTT
TRBV29-1	.	TRBJ2-3	TRBD2	CSVDPSGAGTDTQYF	TGCAGCGTTGATCCTTCTGGAGCGGGAACAGATACGCAGTATTTT
TRBV10-3	.	TRBJ2-5	.	CAISGGHAAGETQYF	TGTGCCATCAGTGGCGGACACGCGGCCGGAGAGACCCAGTACTTC
TRBV15	.	TRBJ2-7	.	CATSRTQPQTGSSYEQYF	TGTGCCACCAGCAGAACACAGCCTCAGACTGGGAGCTCCTACGAGCAGTACTTC
TRBV28	.	TRBJ1-1	.	CASSPRTEAFF	TGTGCCAGCAGTCCCCGGACGGAAGCTTTCTTT
TRBV28	few	TRBJ1-5	.	CASGGDSNQPQHF	TGTGCCAGCGGGGGAGATAGCAATCAGCCCCAGCATTTT
TRBV27	.	TRBJ1-1	TRBD1	CASSLYAGQHTEAFF	TGTGCCAGCAGTTTATACGCGGGACAGCACACTGAAGCTTTCTTT
TRBV19	.	TRBJ1-5	.	CASSMEAPVRNQPQHF	TGTGCCAGTAGTATGGAGGCACCGGTTCGGAATCAGCCCCAGCATTTT
TRBV19	.	TRBJ1-1	TRBD1	CASTGQGLNTEAFF	TGTGCCAGTACCGGACAGGGATTGAACACTGAAGCTTTCTTT
TRBV27	.	TRBJ2-3	TRBD2	CASSSAGGTDTQYF	TGTGCCAGCAGTTCAGCGGGAGGCACAGATACGCAGTATTTT
TRBV4-3	.	TRBJ2-7	.	CASSPGVPARSSYEQYF	TGCGCCAGCAGCCCAGGGGTCCCAGCGAGGAGCTCCTACGAGCAGTACTTC
TRBV18	.	TRBJ1-1	.	CASSGGTPEAFF	TGTGCCAGCTCTGGGGGGACACCTGAAGCTTTCTTT
TRBV6-6	few	TRBJ2-1	.	CASSVGSEQFF	TGTGCCAGCAGTGTAGGGAGTGAGCAGTTCTTC
TRBV19	once	TRBJ1-1	.	CASSMSVNTEAFF	TGTGCCAGTAGTATGTCCGTGAACACTGAAGCTTTCTTT
TRBV5-1	.	TRBJ2-7	.	CASTLLPGNHEQYF	TGCGCCAGCACCCTTCTTCCAGGGAACCACGAGCAGTACTTC
TRBV11-1	.	TRBJ2-1	.	CASSLVGTGRVNNEQFF	TGTGCCAGCAGCTTAGTGGGAACGGGACGGGTGAACAATGAGCAGTTCTTC
TRBV4-1	.	TRBJ1-3	.	CAAGLGLGGNTIYF	TGCGCCGCTGGGCTTGGGTTGGGTGGAAACACCATATATTTT
TRBV27	.	TRBJ1-5	TRBD1	CASTRTGGNQPQHF	TGTGCCAGCACCCGGACAGGGGGTAATCAGCCCCAGCATTTT
TRBV7-3	.	TRBJ2-2	.	CASRGGIRNTGELFF	TGTGCCAGCAGGGGCGGGATCCGCAACACCGGGGAGCTGTTTTTT
TRBV27	.	TRBJ2-5	TRBD2	CASSLTSGFQETQYF	TGTGCCAGCAGTCTAACTAGCGGCTTCCAAGAGACCCAGTACTTC
TRBV18	.	TRBJ2-7	TRBD2	CASSPGLAGVVYEQYF	TGTGCCAGCTCACCTGGACTAGCGGGAGTCGTCTACGAGCAGTACTTC
TRBV6-5	.	TRBJ2-7	.	CASSLGQNYEQYF	TGTGCCAGCAGTCTCGGCCAGAACTACGAGCAGTACTTC
TRBV27	.	TRBJ1-1	TRBD1	CASSRWTGGVSTEAFF	TGTGCCAGCAGCCGTTGGACAGGGGGCGTGAGCACTGAAGCTTTCTTT
TRBV4-1	once	TRBJ2-1	.	CASSQTSGTLTGNEQFF	TGCGCCAGCAGCCAAACTTCCGGGACATTAACGGGCAATGAGCAGTTCTTC
TRBV7-9	.	TRBJ1-1	TRBD1	CASSLEFPGQVLTEAFF	TGTGCCAGCAGCTTAGAATTCCCGGGACAGGTCTTGACTGAAGCTTTCTTT
TRBV7-9	.	TRBJ2-6	TRBD1	CASSPRTGDGANVLTF	TGTGCCAGCAGCCCGAGGACAGGGGATGGGGCCAACGTCCTGACTTTC
TRBV27	.	TRBJ2-7	TRBD1	CASSWRQGAHEQYF	TGTGCCAGCAGTTGGAGACAGGGCGCCCACGAGCAGTACTTC
TRBV6-1	.	TRBJ2-7	TRBD2	CASSEAQGGVSYEQYF	TGTGCCAGCAGTGAAGCCCAGGGAGGGGTATCCTACGAGCAGTACTTC
TRBV11-2	.	TRBJ1-4	.	CASSLERRVNEKLFF	TGTGCCAGCAGCTTAGAGAGACGGGTTAATGAAAAACTGTTTTTT
TRBV27	.	TRBJ2-5	.	CASSFPPPGETQYF	TGTGCCAGCAGTTTCCCTCCCCCGGGGGAGACCCAGTACTTC
TRBV19	.	TRBJ2-1	.	CASSIGRSSYNEQFF	TGTGCCAGTAGTATAGGTAGGAGCTCCTACAATGAGCAGTTCTTC
TRBV11-2	.	TRBJ1-2	.	CASSFSGDPYGYTF	TGTGCCAGCAGCTTTTCGGGGGATCCCTATGGCTACACCTTC
TRBV14	.	TRBJ2-1	.	CASSQSRATEQFF	TGTGCCAGCAGCCAAAGTAGAGCGACCGAGCAGTTCTTC
TRBV6-4	once	TRBJ2-2	TRBD2	CASGTSRNTGELFF	TGTGCCAGCGGGACTAGCCGGAACACCGGGGAGCTGTTTTTT
TRBV4-1	.	TRBJ2-1	TRBD2	CASSQPGLGVNEQFF	TGCGCCAGCAGCCAGCCGGGACTAGGAGTCAATGAGCAGTTCTTC
TRBV7-3	.	TRBJ2-1	TRBD2	CASSQGLADYNEQFF	TGTGCCAGCAGCCAGGGACTAGCGGACTACAATGAGCAGTTCTTC
TRBV6-1	.	TRBJ2-7	.	CASSEGLESSYEQYF	TGTGCCAGCAGTGAAGGGTTGGAATCTTCCTACGAGCAGTACTTC
TRBV10-1	once	TRBJ2-1	.	CASSEIAGTYNEQFF	TGCGCCAGCAGTGAAATTGCGGGGACTTACAATGAGCAGTTCTTC
TRBV27	few	TRBJ1-5	.	CASSLSRGEYQPQHF	TGTGCCAGCAGTTTATCCCGCGGGGAGTATCAGCCCCAGCATTTT
TRBV7-6	.	TRBJ1-1	.	CASSSGVGADLNTEAFF	TGTGCCAGCAGCTCCGGGGTTGGGGCAGACCTGAACACTGAAGCTTTCTTT
TRBV29-1	.	TRBJ1-1	.	CSVTGLMNTEAFF	TGCAGCGTAACCGGACTTATGAACACTGAAGCTTTCTTT
TRBV27	.	TRBJ1-2	.	CASRRSVYGYTF	TGTGCCAGCAGACGATCAGTCTATGGCTACACCTTC
TRBV4-1	once	TRBJ1-5	.	CASSQDLPAYDNQPQHF	TGCGCCAGCAGCCAAGATCTGCCAGCTTATGACAATCAGCCCCAGCATTTT
TRBV27	.	TRBJ2-7	.	CASSFGRTYEQYF	TGTGCCAGCAGTTTCGGGCGGACCTACGAGCAGTACTTC
TRBV19	.	TRBJ1-5	.	CASSLSPRIRMSQPQHF	TGTGCCAGTAGCCTTTCTCCCCGGATCAGGATGAGTCAGCCCCAGCATTTT
TRBV6-1	.	TRBJ2-7	TRBD1	CASRPGQAYEQYF	TGTGCCAGCAGGCCGGGACAGGCCTACGAGCAGTACTTC
TRBV30	.	TRBJ1-2	TRBD1	CAGTVPLKGGYTF	TGTGCCGGGACAGTGCCCCTAAAGGGTGGCTACACCTTC
TRBV10-1	.	TRBJ2-2	.	CASSAINTGELFF	TGCGCCAGCAGTGCCATTAACACCGGGGAGCTGTTTTTT
TRBV6-5	.	TRBJ2-1	.	CASSDSGEPEQFF	TGTGCCAGCAGTGACTCAGGGGAGCCTGAGCAGTTCTTC
TRBV28	.	TRBJ1-4	.	CASSPMVSYEKLFF	TGTGCCAGCAGTCCGATGGTTTCGTATGAAAAACTGTTTTTT
TRBV5-4	.	TRBJ1-1	.	CASSLRAAGTAFF	TGTGCCAGCAGCTTGAGGGCAGCCGGGACAGCTTTCTTT
TRBV5-6	once	TRBJ2-2	.	CASSLATGELFF	TGTGCCAGCAGCTTGGCGACCGGGGAGCTGTTTTTT
TRBV4-2	.	TRBJ2-5	.	CASSLIGEGKQETQYF	TGTGCCAGCAGCCTCATCGGGGAAGGGAAACAAGAGACCCAGTACTTC
TRBV7-9	once	TRBJ2-3	.	CASSARGVGQSADTQYF	TGTGCCAGCAGCGCAAGGGGGGTCGGACAGTCAGCAGATACGCAGTATTTT
TRBV4-3	.	TRBJ1-2	.	CASSQDRQRSNYGYTF	TGCGCCAGCAGCCAAGATCGGCAGCGAAGCAACTATGGCTACACCTTC